Following are 3 T cell receptor beta chains from one sample sequenced in a study of PD-1 blockade in classical Hodgkin lymphoma (dated by TCRdb to about 2020). Library creation used the immunoSEQ multiplex PCR assay. TCRdb limited this immuneACCESS table to in-frame rearrangements with V and J called. A share of clones is missing; checked studies link under half to unresolved V genes, and the rest is unexplained. The sample table holds about 22,000 clones, of which around three quarters were seen once. The ten largest clones add up to 1% to 1.5% of the sample. Taken with the paper, the label for time point translates to: cycle 4 day 1 (C4D1), after 6 weeks of nivolumab. Every trial patient had relapsed following autologous stem cell transplantation, and prior brentuximab vedotin exposure was what differed among cohorts A, B and C. CD4+ T cells were purified from thawed PBMCs by magnetic negative selection with a Miltenyi CD4+ T cell isolation kit.

The material was CD4+ T cells from blood, obtained before the fourth cycle of nivolumab. Receptors originate from a human donor with classical Hodgkin lymphoma.

This chain uses TRBV23-1 with TRBJ2-7; 8 nucleotides line up with TRBD2. TRBV23-1 has ORF status, its function being uncertain. The CDR3 length is 17 residues. V dropped 0 bases and J dropped 0; count of bases not matched to a gene: 7. CDR3: CASSQSGREVFSYEQYF. The CDR3 coding sequence is TGCGCCAGCAGTCAATCCGGGAGGGAGGTGTTCTCCTACGAGCAGTACTTC.

V and J are TRBV14 and TRBJ2-4, with no clear D. CDR1 is SGHDN and CDR2 is FVKESK in the germline V gene. CDR3 length: 14 residues. V lost 4 bases and J 7 bases, leaving 14 bases between the germline ends. CDR3 in DNA: TGTGCCAGCAGCCCCGACACGGTGGGGAACATTCAGTACTTC. Its protein product is CASSPDTVGNIQYF.

The chain is built from TRBV30 and TRBJ1-5, with D unclear. V lost 0 bases to trimming and J lost 6 bases, with 12 bases between them. Germline V CDR1 and CDR2: GTSNPN, SVGIG (reference sequence). This CDR3 region has 14 residues. CDR3 nucleotide sequence: TGTGCCTGGAGTGTGGGCAAGGCCCTTCAGCCCCAGCATTTT. This translates into CAWSVGKALQPQHF. Supplemented by reference TRBV30 and TRBJ1-5, the full variable domain reads SQTIHQWPATLVQPVGSPLSLECTVEGTSNPNLYWYRQAAGRGLQLLFYSVGIGQISSEVPQNLSASRPQDRQFILSSKKLLLSDSGFYLCAWSVGKALQPQHFGDGTRLSIL.